This T cell receptor (beta chain) was sequenced during a study of identical twins. This clonotype was observed a few times. With 9 bases removed from V and 5 bases from J, the gap between germline ends came to 13 bases. Germline CDR1 reads ENHRY; CDR2 reads SYGVKD. The CDR3 is 12 amino acids. Using its own MiXCR run on the 5' RACE reads, TCRdb lists one record per CDR3 protein. The table lists fewer than 900,000 distinct CDR3 sequences, 18% of them singletons. Separately, the same data were catalogued under a study of T cells expressing NK-cell markers. That source reports: Dominant NKG2C+ clonotypes accounted for about 1.0-7.0% of CD8+ T cells in about six donors.

The TCR sequence derives from a woman younger than 30 in good health. V gene TRBV10-3 combines with J gene TRBJ2-5, with TRBD2 as a possible D gene (6 bases). Sequencing was performed on PBMCs. The CDR3 sequence: CAIRDSGETQYF. The CDR3 DNA is TGTGCCATTCGGGACTCGGGTGAGACCCAGTACTTC.